The 10 T cell receptor beta chains given below trace back to one sample, sequenced in a study of PD-1 blockade in classical Hodgkin lymphoma. Some clones are missing from TCRdb's copy, which holds only in-frame ones; the method was immunoSEQ multiplex PCR. The table shows roughly 94,000 clones, with about 93% occurring only once. Time point here: cycle 4 day 1 (C4D1), after more than 5 weeks of nivolumab. Every patient relapsed after autologous stem cell transplantation, and brentuximab vedotin exposure varied. The sequencing used peripheral blood mononuclear cells (PBMCs), collected before the fourth cycle of nivolumab. The receptors come from a human donor with classical Hodgkin lymphoma.

DNA of the CDR3: TGCGCCAGCATTGGACCCCGGGTAAACATTCAGTACTTC. This codes for CASIGPRVNIQYF. This rearrangement joins TRBV10-2 to TRBJ2-4; D ambiguous. Trimming removed 7 bases from V and 6 bases from J, with 13 bases in between. The CDR3 is 13 residues long. The germline V gene has CDR1 WSHSY and CDR2 SAAADI.

The sample holds one count of this clone. V gene TRBV4-1 combines with J gene TRBJ2-3; the match to TRBD2 covers 12 bases. V gave up 5 bases and J gave up 0 bases; unmatched junction bases: 6. CDR3 length: 17 amino acids. Germline V CDR1 and CDR2: MGHRA, YSYEKL. The CDR3 sequence: CASSEQGLAGSTDTQYF. CDR3 sequence (DNA): TGCGCCAGCAGCGAACAGGGACTAGCGGGCAGCACAGATACGCAGTATTTT.

CDR3: CASSPGWGSSGNTIYF. The CDR3 nucleotides are TGTGCCAGCAGCCCTGGCTGGGGGAGCTCTGGAAACACCATATATTTT. The chain joins TRBV11-3 to TRBJ1-3, with a tentative D call TRBD1 (5 bases). The V end was cut by 5 bases, the J end by 0 bases, with 14 bases between. The CDR3 extends over 16 amino acids. The germline gives CDR1 SGHNT, CDR2 YENEEA.

The chain is built from TRBV11-3 and TRBJ2-1, with 7 bases matching TRBD2. CDR1 SGHNT and CDR2 YENEEA come from the germline V gene. The CDR3 is made up of 15 amino acids. After removal of 1 base from V and 6 bases from J, the junction contained 6 bases not matched to a gene. The CDR3 protein is CASSLGTSQFNEQFF. The DNA for the CDR3 is TGTGCCAGCAGCTTAGGGACTAGTCAATTCAATGAGCAGTTCTTC.

The chain joins TRBV10-1 to TRBJ2-5, with TRBD2 identical over 13 bases. V lost 0 bases, J lost 10 bases, and 5 bases stayed unmatched. CDR1 WNHNN and CDR2 SYGVQD come from the germline V gene (reference sequence). The CDR3 is made up of 15 amino acids. The CDR3: CASSESGTSGTIQYF. CDR3 bases: TGCGCCAGCAGTGAGTCGGGGACTAGCGGGACTATCCAGTACTTC.

This clone was seen only once. The chain couples TRBV5-6 to TRBJ1-6, with D tentatively TRBD1 (5 bases). The CDR3 consists of 18 residues. V lost 1 base, J lost 3 bases, and 17 bases lay in between. Germline V lookup: CDR1 SGHDT, CDR2 YYEEEE. The CDR3 coding sequence is TGTGCCAGCAGCTTGATAATGAAGGGGATGAACTATAATTCACCCCTCCACTTT. Translated: CASSLIMKGMNYNSPLHF.

The genes are TRBV25-1 and TRBJ2-3; possibly TRBD1 or TRBD2 for D (6 bases each). This CDR3 region has 14 residues. Germline V gene data show CDR1 as MGHDK and CDR2 as SYGVNS. Trimming removed 5 bases from V and 2 bases from J, with 11 bases in between. The CDR3 DNA follows: TGTGCCAGCAGTAAACGGGGGCACACAGATACGCAGTATTTT. Its translation is CASSKRGHTDTQYF.

The chain couples TRBV28 to TRBJ2-3; 8 positions agree with TRBD2. The CDR3 consists of 17 residues. Trimming cost V 4 bases and J 3 bases; bases outside gene matches: 12. Germline lookup yields CDR1 MDHEN and CDR2 SYDVKM. In DNA form, the CDR3 reads TGTGCCAGCAGTTCCCCTGCCGGGACTAGGAAAACAGATACGCAGTATTTT. Its translation is CASSSPAGTRKTDTQYF. Complete variable domain (other parts from reference TRBV28 and TRBJ2-3): DVKVTQSSRYLVKRTGEKVFLECVQDMDHENMFWYRQDPGLGLRLIYFSYDVKMKEKGDIPEGYSVSREKKERFSLILESASTNQTSMYLCASSSPAGTRKTDTQYFGPGTRLTVL.

This clone was counted once. The chain has TRBV19 and TRBJ1-2, with D unresolved. V shed 4 bases and J shed 4 bases, with 10 bases lying between them. The CDR3 is made up of 13 amino acids. Germline values: CDR1 LNHDA, CDR2 SQIVND (reference sequence). CDR3 in DNA: TGTGCCAGTAGTACTTCGATTCGCTATGGCTACACCTTC. Translation: CASSTSIRYGYTF.

The chain couples TRBV29-1 to TRBJ1-2; 9 bases line up with TRBD1. The J segment lost 3 bases and the V segment lost 3 bases, leaving 8 bases of the junction unmatched. The CDR3 contains 15 residues. The germline gives CDR1 SQVTM, CDR2 ANQGSEA. DNA for the CDR3: TGCAGCGTTGACCCTAAACAGGGGGCAGACTATGGCTACACCTTC. Amino acids: CSVDPKQGADYGYTF.